This is a list of T cell receptor beta chains from one sample in a study of cytomegalovirus exposure and HLA in healthy donors. Assay: immunoSEQ multiplex PCR; the TCRdb copy retains only in-frame clones and omits some. Among about 160,000 clones, about 75% were seen once, and the ten largest hold under 2.5%. Sequences were obtained from PBMCs. Every receptor here comes from a female donor in good health and CMV-seronegative. Both conserved end residues are part of each CDR3. D genes are given only for firm matches. Some rows mark clone size as missing; the rest say once, few, many or name a class of expanded clone.

V	D	J	size	CDR3	DNA
TRBV18	-	TRBJ2-5	once	CASSRSGRETQYF	TGTGCCAGCTCAAGGAGTGGTAGGGAGACCCAGTACTTC
TRBV5-1	-	TRBJ2-5	-	CASSQQGMETQYF	TGCGCCAGCAGCCAACAGGGTATGGAGACCCAGTACTTC
TRBV16	TRBD1	TRBJ1-1	few	CASSLWTGSTEAFF	TGTGCCAGCAGCCTATGGACAGGGTCCACTGAAGCTTTCTTT
TRBV12-5	-	TRBJ2-7	once	CASGLLSGNPQYF	TGTGCTAGTGGTTTGCTCTCAGGGAACCCTCAGTACTTC
TRBV7-9	-	TRBJ2-7	-	CAGGQGSWGTTANEQYF	TGTGCCGGGGGTCAAGGTTCTTGGGGGACAACCGCCAACGAGCAGTACTTC
TRBV7-2	TRBD2	TRBJ2-3	few	CASRGLAVLF	TGTGCCAGCAGAGGACTAGCGGTTCTTTTT
TRBV15	-	TRBJ1-5	once	CATSRDTGGESNQPQHF	TGTGCCACCAGCAGAGATACGGGGGGGGAGAGCAATCAGCCCCAGCATTTT
TRBV6-5	-	TRBJ1-6	-	CATLRGANSPLHF	TGTGCCACCCTGCGGGGGGCGAATTCACCCCTCCACTTT
TRBV19	-	TRBJ2-7	-	CAIPKRGRGQRGPHEQYF	TGTGCCATACCGAAGAGGGGGAGGGGCCAACGGGGCCCCCACGAGCAGTACTTC
TRBV5-1	-	TRBJ2-7	-	CASSPTGVEQYF	TGCGCCAGCAGCCCGACAGGCGTCGAGCAGTACTTC
TRBV27	-	TRBJ1-4	-	CASRRTGRAANEKLFF	TGTGCCAGCAGAAGAACAGGGAGAGCAGCTAATGAAAAACTGTTTTTT
TRBV7-8	-	TRBJ1-4	-	CASSFSAGDEKLFF	TGTGCCAGCAGCTTCTCCGCGGGCGACGAAAAACTGTTTTTT
TRBV27	TRBD2	TRBJ2-3	-	CASEGRGTDTQYF	TGTGCCAGCGAGGGGAGGGGCACAGATACGCAGTATTTT
TRBV19	-	TRBJ2-2	-	CASSKKGLHTGELFF	TGTGCCAGTAGTAAGAAGGGGCTACACACCGGGGAGCTGTTTTTT
TRBV19	TRBD2	TRBJ2-1	few	CASSRLAGDEQFF	TGTGCCAGTAGTCGGCTAGCGGGAGATGAGCAGTTCTTC
TRBV5-6	TRBD2	TRBJ2-2	many	CASSLAAGVATGELFF	TGTGCCAGCAGCTTGGCGGCGGGAGTCGCCACCGGGGAGCTGTTTTTT
TRBV5-1	-	TRBJ2-2	-	CASTEVANTGELFF	TGCGCCAGCACGGAGGTGGCGAACACCGGGGAGCTGTTTTTT
TRBV27	TRBD2	TRBJ2-1	-	CASSLGGHEQFF	TGTGCCAGCAGTTTGGGAGGGCACGAGCAGTTCTTC
TRBV7-9	TRBD1	TRBJ1-2	once	CASSLDRGTGGDYGYTF	TGTGCCAGCAGCTTAGATAGGGGGACAGGGGGCGACTATGGCTACACCTTC
TRBV11-3	-	TRBJ1-1	-	CASSLGQSGYTEAFF	TGTGCCAGCAGCTTAGGACAGAGTGGATACACTGAAGCTTTCTTT
TRBV29-1	-	TRBJ2-7	-	CSAGDWYEQYF	TGCAGCGCCGGGGACTGGTACGAGCAGTACTTC
TRBV27	-	TRBJ2-7	-	CASSRPGQQGYEQYF	TGTGCCAGCAGCCGCCCCGGGCAGCAGGGCTACGAGCAGTACTTC
TRBV7-8	-	TRBJ2-2	-	CASSFNRANTGELFF	TGTGCCAGCAGCTTTAACAGGGCGAACACCGGGGAGCTGTTTTTT
TRBV7-9	TRBD2	TRBJ2-7	few	CASSPILGGSPYEQYF	TGTGCCAGCAGCCCTATTTTGGGGGGGTCTCCCTACGAGCAGTACTTC
TRBV30	TRBD1	TRBJ2-7	-	CAWSRAGGASYEQYF	TGTGCCTGGAGTCGGGCAGGGGGCGCCTCCTACGAGCAGTACTTC
TRBV5-1	-	TRBJ2-2	-	CASSLTGSTGELFF	TGCGCCAGCAGCTTAACAGGGTCGACCGGGGAGCTGTTTTTT
TRBV7-3	TRBD1	TRBJ2-7	-	CASSLGTGLSYEQYF	TGTGCCAGCAGCTTAGGGACAGGGCTCTCCTACGAGCAGTACTTC
TRBV5-8	TRBD1	TRBJ1-5	-	CASSLVDRYQPQHF	TGTGCCAGCAGCTTGGTGGACAGGTATCAGCCCCAGCATTTT
TRBV7-9	TRBD1	TRBJ1-2	-	CASNPGQGIINYGYTF	TGTGCCAGCAACCCGGGACAGGGAATTATTAACTATGGCTACACCTTC